This T cell receptor beta chain is from a study of blood T cell repertoires in COVID-19. In the study overall: Acute and convalescent COVID-19 specimens originated in the United States, Italy and Spain. PBMCs, B-cell-depleted T cells, or T cells were the source of the cDNA or gDNA that made up the material.

Assay used: immunoSEQ multiplex PCR; TCRdb lists only in-frame clones, some missing. The table records over 300,000 clones, around 89% of them present only once. CDR1 WNHNN and CDR2 SYGVQD come from the germline V gene (reference sequence). There are 15 residues in the CDR3. Losses at the gene ends were 6 bases for V and 4 bases for J; bases not matched to a gene: 6. Participants were aged roughly 18 to 89 years from roughly 25 US areas. Cohorts were determined from participant-reported clinical history. Sample: PBMCs or T cells enriched from blood (not recorded which). This receptor was taken from a woman in her 30s with acute COVID-19. The rearrangement uses TRBV10-1 and TRBJ1-1; 12 bases match TRBD1. The CDR3 spells CASSWGQGAITEAFF. The CDR3 nucleotides read TGCGCCAGCAGCTGGGGACAGGGGGCCATCACTGAAGCTTTCTTT.